Listed below are T cell receptor beta chains from one sample, sequenced in a study of response to subunit inactivated influenza vaccine. TCRdb re-derived calls from the RT-PCR reads in MiXCR, one entry per CDR3 protein. The sample consists of hundreds of thousands of distinct CDR3 sequences, less than 15% of them appearing once. Sequenced here: PBMCs from blood, sampled roughly 15 days before vaccination. These receptors all stem from a man aged 45 to 65 who received an inactivated influenza vaccine. CDR3s include the opening cysteine and the closing phenylalanine or tryptophan. The D gene is left open where the match is weak. The size of a clone is reported for some rows only, either as once, few or many, or as a class for expanded clones.

V gene	clone size	J gene	D gene	CDR3 DNA	CDR3 protein
TRBV14	.	TRBJ2-5	TRBD2	TGTGCCAGCAGCCAGAACATAGCGGGAGAAAAAGAGACCCAGTACTTC	CASSQNIAGEKETQYF
TRBV9	few	TRBJ2-3	TRBD1	TGTGCCAGCAGCGTAGTGGGACAGGGGCTGCACGGAGATACGCAGTATTTT	CASSVVGQGLHGDTQYF
TRBV2	.	TRBJ2-1	TRBD2	TGTGCCAGCAGGGCGGGACTAGCGAAATACAATGAGCAGTTCTTC	CASRAGLAKYNEQFF
TRBV28	.	TRBJ1-5	TRBD1	TGTGCCAGCGCCCGCGGGGAGGGGGCGATGGGTCAGCCCCAGCATTTT	CASARGEGAMGQPQHF
TRBV5-1	few	TRBJ2-2	.	TGCGCCAGCAGCTTGTATCCGGGTGTCACCGGGGAGCTGTTTTTT	CASSLYPGVTGELFF
TRBV3-1	.	TRBJ1-5	.	TGTGCCAGCAGCCCGGGGGGGGTGGGCAATCAGCCCCAGCATTTT	CASSPGGVGNQPQHF
TRBV12-3/TRBV12-4	few	TRBJ1-2	.	TGTGCCAGCAACGGACGTAACTATGGCTACACCTTC	CASNGRNYGYTF
TRBV5-5	many	TRBJ2-7	.	TGTGCCAGCAGCACCCGGGACCCACTATTGGGCTACGAGCAGTACTTC	CASSTRDPLLGYEQYF
TRBV11-3	.	TRBJ1-1	.	TGTGCCAGCAGCCCTGGGGGAAGATGGAACACTGAAGCTTTCTTT	CASSPGGRWNTEAFF
TRBV9	.	TRBJ2-7	.	TGTGCCAGCAGCGCAGGGGGGGGACTTGGCTCCTACGAGCAGTACTTC	CASSAGGGLGSYEQYF
TRBV20-1	many	TRBJ2-7	.	TGCAGTGCCGGACCTTTACAGGGGGGGTACGAGCAGTACTTC	CSAGPLQGGYEQYF
TRBV5-1	few	TRBJ2-7	TRBD2	TGCGCCAGCAGCCCCTCTTGGGGAGGGTACGAGCAGTACTTC	CASSPSWGGYEQYF
TRBV7-2	few	TRBJ2-3	TRBD2	TGTGCCAGCAGCCCAGCTGGGCTAGCGGGCCTAGATACGCAGTATTTT	CASSPAGLAGLDTQYF
TRBV4-2	.	TRBJ2-3	TRBD1	TGTGCCAGCAGCCAGGGGGGGACAGGGAGACTCACAGATACGCAGTATTTT	CASSQGGTGRLTDTQYF
TRBV5-6	few	TRBJ2-1	TRBD2	TGTGCCAGCAGCCCGCTAGCGGGAGGAAACGATGAGCAGTTCTTC	CASSPLAGGNDEQFF
TRBV12-3/TRBV12-4	few	TRBJ2-2	.	TGTGCCAGCAGTCACCACAGGGTTGCGAACACCGGGGAGCTGTTTTTT	CASSHHRVANTGELFF
TRBV6-5	.	TRBJ2-3	TRBD2	TGTGCCAGCAGTTACTCTGCGGGGGGCCCCAGCACAGATACGCAGTATTTT	CASSYSAGGPSTDTQYF
TRBV4-3	few	TRBJ2-1	TRBD2	TGCGCCAGCAGCCAAGAAACTAGCGGGATAGATGAGCAGTTCTTC	CASSQETSGIDEQFF
TRBV15	few	TRBJ1-1	.	TGTGCCACCAGCACGGACATGAACACTGAAGCTTTCTTT	CATSTDMNTEAFF
TRBV20-1	.	TRBJ2-3	.	TGCAGTGCTAGAGGAGCGGCTAGTGGGACGGATACGCAGTATTTT	CSARGAASGTDTQYF
TRBV24-1	many	TRBJ2-1	TRBD2	TGTGCCACCGGGGAGGGAATTACTGGAACTCAGTTCTTC	CATGEGITGTQFF
TRBV11-1	few	TRBJ2-7	TRBD2	TGTGCCAGCAGCTTATTGGTGACTAGCCTTTGGGACGAGCAGTACTTC	CASSLLVTSLWDEQYF
TRBV12-3/TRBV12-4	.	TRBJ2-7	TRBD2	TGTGCCAGCAGCCGTGAGACTAGCGGGGCTGGGGAGCAGTACTTC	CASSRETSGAGEQYF
TRBV2	.	TRBJ1-4	.	TGTGCCAGCAGCCCCTTGACAGGAACTAATGAAAAACTGTTTTTT	CASSPLTGTNEKLFF
TRBV12-3/TRBV12-4	many	TRBJ1-1	.	TGTGCCAGCAGGGTTATCGAGGGCACTGAAGCTTTCTTT	CASRVIEGTEAFF